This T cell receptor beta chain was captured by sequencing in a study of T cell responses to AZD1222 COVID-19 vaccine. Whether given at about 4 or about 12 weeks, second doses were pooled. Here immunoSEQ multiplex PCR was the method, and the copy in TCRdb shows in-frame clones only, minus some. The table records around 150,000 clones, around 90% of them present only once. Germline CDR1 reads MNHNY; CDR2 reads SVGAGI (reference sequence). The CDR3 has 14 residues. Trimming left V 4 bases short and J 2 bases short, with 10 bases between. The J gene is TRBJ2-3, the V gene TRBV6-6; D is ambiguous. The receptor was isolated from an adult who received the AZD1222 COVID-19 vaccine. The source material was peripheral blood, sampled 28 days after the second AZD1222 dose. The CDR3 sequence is CASSWDYTTDTQYF. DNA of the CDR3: TGTGCCAGCAGTTGGGATTACACCACAGATACGCAGTATTTT.